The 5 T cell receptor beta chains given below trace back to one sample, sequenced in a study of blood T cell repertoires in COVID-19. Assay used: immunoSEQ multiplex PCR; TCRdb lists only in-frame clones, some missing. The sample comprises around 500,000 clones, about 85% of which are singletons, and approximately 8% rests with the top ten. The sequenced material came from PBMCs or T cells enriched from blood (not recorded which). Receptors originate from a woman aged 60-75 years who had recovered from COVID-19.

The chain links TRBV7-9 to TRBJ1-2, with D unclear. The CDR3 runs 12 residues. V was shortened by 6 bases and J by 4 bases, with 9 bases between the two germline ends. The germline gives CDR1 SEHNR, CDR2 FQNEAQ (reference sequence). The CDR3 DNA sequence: TGTGCCAGCAGGAATCTCGGCTATGGCTACACCTTC. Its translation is CASRNLGYGYTF.

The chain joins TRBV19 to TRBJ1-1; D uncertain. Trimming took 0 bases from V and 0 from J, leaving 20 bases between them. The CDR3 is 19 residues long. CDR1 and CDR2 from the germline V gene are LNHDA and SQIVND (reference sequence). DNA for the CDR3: TGTGCCAGTAGTATAGATCATTTCAGGCCGGTTCTGTTGAACACTGAAGCTTTCTTT. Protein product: CASSIDHFRPVLLNTEAFF.

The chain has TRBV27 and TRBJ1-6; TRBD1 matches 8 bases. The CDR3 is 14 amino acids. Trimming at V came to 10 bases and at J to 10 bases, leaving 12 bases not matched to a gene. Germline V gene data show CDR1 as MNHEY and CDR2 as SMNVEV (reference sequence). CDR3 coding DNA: TGTGCCACCAGGCTGGGACAGGCAAGATCACCCCTCCACTTT. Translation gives CATRLGQARSPLHF.

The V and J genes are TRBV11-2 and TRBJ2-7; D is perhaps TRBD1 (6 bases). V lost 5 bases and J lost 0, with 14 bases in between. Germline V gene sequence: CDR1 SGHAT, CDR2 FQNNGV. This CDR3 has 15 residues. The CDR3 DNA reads TGTGCCAGCAGCCTACAGGGATCCGTCTCCTACGAGCAGTACGTC. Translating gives CASSLQGSVSYEQYV.

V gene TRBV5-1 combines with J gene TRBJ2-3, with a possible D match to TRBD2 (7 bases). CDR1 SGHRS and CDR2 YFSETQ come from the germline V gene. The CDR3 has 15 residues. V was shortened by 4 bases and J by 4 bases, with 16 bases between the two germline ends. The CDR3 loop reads CASSPGEGGADTQYF. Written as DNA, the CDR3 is TGCGCCAGCAGCCCCGGGGAGGGGGGGGCAGATACGCAGTATTTT.